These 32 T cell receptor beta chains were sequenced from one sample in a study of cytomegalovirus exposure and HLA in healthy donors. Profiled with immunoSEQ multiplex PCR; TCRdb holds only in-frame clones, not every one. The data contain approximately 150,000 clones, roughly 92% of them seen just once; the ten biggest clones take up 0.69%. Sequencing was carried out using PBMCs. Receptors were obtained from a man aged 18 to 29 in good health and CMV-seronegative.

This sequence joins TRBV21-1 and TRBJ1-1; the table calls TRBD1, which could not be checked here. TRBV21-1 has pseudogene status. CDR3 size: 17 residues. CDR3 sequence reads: CASSKGPGGAGDAGAFF. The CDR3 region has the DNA TGTGCCAGCAGCAAGGGTCCAGGGGGCGCGGGGGACGCGGGAGCTTTCTTT.

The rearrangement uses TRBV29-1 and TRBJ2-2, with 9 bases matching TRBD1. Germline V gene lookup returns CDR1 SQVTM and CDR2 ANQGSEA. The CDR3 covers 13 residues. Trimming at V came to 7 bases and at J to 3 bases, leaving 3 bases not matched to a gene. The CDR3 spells CSGGTGYTGELFF. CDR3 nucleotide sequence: TGCAGCGGCGGGACAGGGTACACCGGGGAGCTGTTTTTT.

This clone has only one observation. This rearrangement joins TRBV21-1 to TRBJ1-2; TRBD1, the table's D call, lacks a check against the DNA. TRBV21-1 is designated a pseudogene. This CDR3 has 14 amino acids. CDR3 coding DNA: TGTGCCAGCAGCAAGACAGGGGGATTCGACGGCTACACCTTC. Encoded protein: CASSKTGGFDGYTF.

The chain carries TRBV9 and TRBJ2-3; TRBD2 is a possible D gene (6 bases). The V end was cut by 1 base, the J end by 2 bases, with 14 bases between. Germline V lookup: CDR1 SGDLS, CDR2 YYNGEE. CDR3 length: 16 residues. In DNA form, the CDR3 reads TGTGCCAGCAGCGTAAGGTGGCTAGCGAACACAGATACGCAGTATTTT. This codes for CASSVRWLANTDTQYF.

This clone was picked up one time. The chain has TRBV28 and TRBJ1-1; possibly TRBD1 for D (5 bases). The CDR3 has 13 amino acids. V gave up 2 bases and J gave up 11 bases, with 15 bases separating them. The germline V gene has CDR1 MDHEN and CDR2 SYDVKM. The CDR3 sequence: CASSLGMRGDAFF. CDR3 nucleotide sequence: TGTGCCAGCAGTTTAGGGATGCGGGGGGACGCTTTCTTT.

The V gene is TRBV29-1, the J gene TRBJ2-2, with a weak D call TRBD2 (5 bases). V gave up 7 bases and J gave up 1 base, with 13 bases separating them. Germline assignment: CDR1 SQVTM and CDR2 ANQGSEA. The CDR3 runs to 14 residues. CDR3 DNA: TGCAGCGGGCGGGTGGCAGAGAACACCGGGGAGCTGTTTTTT. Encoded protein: CSGRVAENTGELFF.

CDR3 residues: CASSPPSVNSPLHF. In nucleotides, the CDR3 is TGTGCCAGCTCACCACCTTCGGTCAATTCACCCCTCCACTTT. J is TRBJ1-6 and V is TRBV18, with no clear D. There are 14 residues in the CDR3. V was shortened by 0 bases and J by 7 bases, with 7 bases between the two germline ends. CDR1 and CDR2 (germline): KGHSH, LQKENI. The variable domain in full, with the rest retrieved from reference TRBV18 and TRBJ1-6, is NAGVMQNPRHLVRRRGQEARLRCSPMKGHSHVYWYRQLPEEGLKFMVYLQKENIIDESGMPKERFSAEFPKEGPSILRIQQVVRGDSAAYFCASSPPSVNSPLHFGNGTRLTVT.

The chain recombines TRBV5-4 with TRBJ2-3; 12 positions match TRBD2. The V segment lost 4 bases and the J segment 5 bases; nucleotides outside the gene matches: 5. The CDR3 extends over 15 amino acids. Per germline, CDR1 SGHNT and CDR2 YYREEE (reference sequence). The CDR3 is CASSLGTSGQDTQYF. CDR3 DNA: TGTGCCAGCAGCCTCGGGACTAGCGGGCAAGATACGCAGTATTTT.

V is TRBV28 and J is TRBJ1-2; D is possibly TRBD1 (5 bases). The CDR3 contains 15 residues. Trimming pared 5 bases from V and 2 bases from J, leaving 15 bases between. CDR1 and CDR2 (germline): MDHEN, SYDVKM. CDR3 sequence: CASSPTRGRNYGYTF. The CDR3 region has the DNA TGTGCCAGCAGTCCTACAAGGGGCAGGAACTATGGCTACACCTTC.

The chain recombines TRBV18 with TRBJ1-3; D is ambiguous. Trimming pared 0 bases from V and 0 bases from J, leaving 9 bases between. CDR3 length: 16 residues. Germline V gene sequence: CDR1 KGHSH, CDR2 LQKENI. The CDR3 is CASSPPESYSGNTIYF. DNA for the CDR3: TGTGCCAGCTCACCACCGGAGTCCTACTCTGGAAACACCATATATTTT.

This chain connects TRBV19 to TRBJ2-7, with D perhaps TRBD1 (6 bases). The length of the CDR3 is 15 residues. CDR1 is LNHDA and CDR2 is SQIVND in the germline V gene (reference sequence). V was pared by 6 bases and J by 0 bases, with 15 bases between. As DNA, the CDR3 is TGTGCCAGTAGGAAGACAGGTTTCAGCTCCTACGAGCAGTACTTC. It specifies CASRKTGFSSYEQYF.

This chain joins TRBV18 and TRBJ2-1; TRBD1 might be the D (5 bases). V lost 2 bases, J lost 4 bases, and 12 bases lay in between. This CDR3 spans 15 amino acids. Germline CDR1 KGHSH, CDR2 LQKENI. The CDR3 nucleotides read TGTGCCAGCTCACCATCAGGGTTCTCGTACAATGAGCAGTTCTTC. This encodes CASSPSGFSYNEQFF.

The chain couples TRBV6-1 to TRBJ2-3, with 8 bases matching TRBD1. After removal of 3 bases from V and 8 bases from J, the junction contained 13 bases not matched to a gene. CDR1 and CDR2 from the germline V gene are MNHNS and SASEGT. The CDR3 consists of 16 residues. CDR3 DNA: TGTGCCAGCAGTGAGAATGCAGGGGGCCGATTGAGTACGCAGTATTTT. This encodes CASSENAGGRLSTQYF.

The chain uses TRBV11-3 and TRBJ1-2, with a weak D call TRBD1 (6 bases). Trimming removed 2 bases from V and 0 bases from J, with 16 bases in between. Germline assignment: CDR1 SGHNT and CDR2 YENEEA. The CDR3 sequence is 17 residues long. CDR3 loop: CASSLRTAGAANYGYTF. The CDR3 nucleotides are TGTGCCAGCAGCTTACGCACAGCGGGGGCGGCTAACTATGGCTACACCTTC.

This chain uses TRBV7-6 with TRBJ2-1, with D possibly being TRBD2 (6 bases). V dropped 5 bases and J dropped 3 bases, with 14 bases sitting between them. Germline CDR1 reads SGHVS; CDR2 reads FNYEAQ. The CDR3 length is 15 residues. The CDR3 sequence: CASSPERVVYNEQFF. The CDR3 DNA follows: TGTGCCAGCAGCCCGGAGCGGGTAGTCTACAATGAGCAGTTCTTC. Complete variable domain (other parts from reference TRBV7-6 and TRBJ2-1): GAGVSQSPRYKVTKRGQDVALRCDPISGHVSLYWYRQALGQGPEFLTYFNYEAQQDKSGLPNDRFSAERPEGSISTLTIQRTEQRDSAMYRCASSPERVVYNEQFFGPGTRLTVL.

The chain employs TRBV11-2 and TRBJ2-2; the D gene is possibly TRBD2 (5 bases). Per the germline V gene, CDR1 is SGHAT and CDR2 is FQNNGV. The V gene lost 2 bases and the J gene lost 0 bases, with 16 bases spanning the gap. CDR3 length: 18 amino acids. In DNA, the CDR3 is TGTGCCAGCAGCTTAAATCCCGCTCCAGCGGCGAACACCGGGGAGCTGTTTTTT. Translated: CASSLNPAPAANTGELFF.

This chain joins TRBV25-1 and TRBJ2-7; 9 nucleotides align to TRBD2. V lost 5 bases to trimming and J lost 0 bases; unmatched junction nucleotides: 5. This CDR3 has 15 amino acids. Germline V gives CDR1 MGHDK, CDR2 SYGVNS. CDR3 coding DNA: TGTGCCAGCAGTCGAAGCGGGGGGAGCTCCTACGAGCAGTACTTC. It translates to CASSRSGGSSYEQYF.

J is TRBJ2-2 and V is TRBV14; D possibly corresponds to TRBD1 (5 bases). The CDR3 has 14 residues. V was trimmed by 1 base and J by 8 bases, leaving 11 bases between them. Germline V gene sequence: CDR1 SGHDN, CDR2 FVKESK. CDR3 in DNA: TGTGCCAGCAGCCAAGTTTTAGGGGCTGGGGAGCTGTTTTTT. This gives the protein CASSQVLGAGELFF.

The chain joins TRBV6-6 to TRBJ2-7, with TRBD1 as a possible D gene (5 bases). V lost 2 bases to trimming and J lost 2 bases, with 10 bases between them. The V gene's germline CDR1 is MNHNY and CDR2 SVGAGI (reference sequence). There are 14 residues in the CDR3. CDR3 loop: CASSYGQGTYEQYF. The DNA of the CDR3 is TGTGCCAGCAGTTACGGGCAGGGTACCTACGAGCAGTACTTC.

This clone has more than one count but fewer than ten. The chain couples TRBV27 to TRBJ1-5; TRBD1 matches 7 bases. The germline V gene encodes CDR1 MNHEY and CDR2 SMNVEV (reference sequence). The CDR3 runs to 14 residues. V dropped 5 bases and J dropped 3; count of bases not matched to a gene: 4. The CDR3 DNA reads TGTGCCAGCAGTCCCGGACAGGTCAATCAGCCCCAGCATTTT. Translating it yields CASSPGQVNQPQHF.

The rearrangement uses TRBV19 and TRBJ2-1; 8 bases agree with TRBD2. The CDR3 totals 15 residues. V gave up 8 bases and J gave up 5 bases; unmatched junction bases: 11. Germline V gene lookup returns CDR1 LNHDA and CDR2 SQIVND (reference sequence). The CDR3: CASASGTRSHNEQFF. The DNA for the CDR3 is TGTGCCAGTGCCTCCGGGACTAGATCCCACAATGAGCAGTTCTTC.

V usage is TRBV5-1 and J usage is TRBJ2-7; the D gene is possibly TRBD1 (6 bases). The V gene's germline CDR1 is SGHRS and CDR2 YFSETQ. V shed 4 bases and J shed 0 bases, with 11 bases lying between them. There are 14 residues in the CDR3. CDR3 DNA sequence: TGCGCCAGCAGCCCCGACAGGTCCTCCTACGAGCAGTACTTC. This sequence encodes CASSPDRSSYEQYF.

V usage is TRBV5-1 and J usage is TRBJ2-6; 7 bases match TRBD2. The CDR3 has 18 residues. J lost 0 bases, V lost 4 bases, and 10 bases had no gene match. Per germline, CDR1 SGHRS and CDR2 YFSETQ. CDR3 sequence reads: CASSAFGGSTSGANVLTF. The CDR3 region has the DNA TGCGCCAGCAGCGCATTCGGGGGGTCCACCTCTGGGGCCAACGTCCTGACTTTC.

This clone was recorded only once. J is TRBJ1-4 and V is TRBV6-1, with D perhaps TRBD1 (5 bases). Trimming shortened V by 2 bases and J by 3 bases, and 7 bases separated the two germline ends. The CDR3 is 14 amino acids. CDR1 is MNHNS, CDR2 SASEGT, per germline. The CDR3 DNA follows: TGTGCCAGCAGTGAACTACAGGCTAATGAAAAACTGTTTTTT. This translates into CASSELQANEKLFF.

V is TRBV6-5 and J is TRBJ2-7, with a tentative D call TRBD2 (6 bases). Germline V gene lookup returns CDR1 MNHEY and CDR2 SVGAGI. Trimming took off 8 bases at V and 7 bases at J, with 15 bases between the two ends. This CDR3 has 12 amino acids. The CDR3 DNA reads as TGTGCCAGCGCATCAACAGGAGGGGAGCAGTACGTC. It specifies CASASTGGEQYV.

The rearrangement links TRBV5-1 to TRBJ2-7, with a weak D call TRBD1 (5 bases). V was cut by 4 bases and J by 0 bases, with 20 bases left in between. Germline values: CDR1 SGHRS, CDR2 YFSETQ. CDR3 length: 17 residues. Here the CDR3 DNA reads TGCGCCAGCAGCCCACACGCTCCGGACAAATCCTCCTACGAGCAGTACTTC. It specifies CASSPHAPDKSSYEQYF.

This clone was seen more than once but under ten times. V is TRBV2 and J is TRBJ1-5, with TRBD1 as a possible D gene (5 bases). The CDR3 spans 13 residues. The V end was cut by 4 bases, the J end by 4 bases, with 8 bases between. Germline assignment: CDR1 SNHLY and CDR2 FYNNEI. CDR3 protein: CASSGGRNQPQHF. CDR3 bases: TGTGCCAGCAGTGGGGGGAGGAATCAGCCCCAGCATTTT.

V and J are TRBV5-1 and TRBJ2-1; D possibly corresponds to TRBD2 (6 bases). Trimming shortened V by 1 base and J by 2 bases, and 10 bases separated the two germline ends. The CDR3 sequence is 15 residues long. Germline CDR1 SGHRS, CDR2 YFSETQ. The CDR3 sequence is CASSLMGGAYNEQFF. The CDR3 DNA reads TGCGCCAGCAGCTTGATGGGCGGGGCCTACAATGAGCAGTTCTTC.

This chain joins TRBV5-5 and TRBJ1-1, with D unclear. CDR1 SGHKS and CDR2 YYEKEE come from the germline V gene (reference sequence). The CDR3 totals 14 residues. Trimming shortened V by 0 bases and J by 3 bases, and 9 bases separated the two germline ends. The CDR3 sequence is CASSLALVYTEAFF. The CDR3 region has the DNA TGTGCCAGCAGCTTGGCCTTAGTGTACACTGAAGCTTTCTTT.

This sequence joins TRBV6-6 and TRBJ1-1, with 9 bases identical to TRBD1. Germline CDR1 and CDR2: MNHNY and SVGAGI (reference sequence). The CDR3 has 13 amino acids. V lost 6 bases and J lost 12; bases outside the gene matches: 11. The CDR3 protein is CASSKNRDRESFF. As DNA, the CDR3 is TGTGCCAGCAGCAAAAACCGGGACAGGGAATCTTTCTTT.

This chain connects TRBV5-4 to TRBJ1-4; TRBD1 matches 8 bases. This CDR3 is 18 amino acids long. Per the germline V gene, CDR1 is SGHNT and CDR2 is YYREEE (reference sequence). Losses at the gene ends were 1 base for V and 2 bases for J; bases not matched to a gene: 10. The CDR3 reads CASSLWGQVMTTNEKLFF. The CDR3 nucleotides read TGTGCCAGCAGCTTGTGGGGACAGGTCATGACTACTAATGAAAAACTGTTTTTT.

CDR3 loop: CASSLSRYNEQFF. DNA for the CDR3: TGTGCCAGCAGCTTATCACGGTACAATGAGCAGTTCTTC. The chain links TRBV7-8 to TRBJ2-1; D uncertain. The germline V and J ends were trimmed by 2 bases and 4 bases, with 6 bases remaining between them. The CDR3 has 13 residues. Germline-derived CDR1 and CDR2 are SGHVS and FQNEAQ. Together with reference TRBV7-8 and TRBJ2-1, the CDR3 gives the full variable domain: GAGVSQSPRYKVAKRGQDVALRCDPISGHVSLFWYQQALGQGPEFLTYFQNEAQLDKSGLPSDRFFAERPEGSVSTLKIQRTQQEDSAVYLCASSLSRYNEQFFGPGTRLTVL.